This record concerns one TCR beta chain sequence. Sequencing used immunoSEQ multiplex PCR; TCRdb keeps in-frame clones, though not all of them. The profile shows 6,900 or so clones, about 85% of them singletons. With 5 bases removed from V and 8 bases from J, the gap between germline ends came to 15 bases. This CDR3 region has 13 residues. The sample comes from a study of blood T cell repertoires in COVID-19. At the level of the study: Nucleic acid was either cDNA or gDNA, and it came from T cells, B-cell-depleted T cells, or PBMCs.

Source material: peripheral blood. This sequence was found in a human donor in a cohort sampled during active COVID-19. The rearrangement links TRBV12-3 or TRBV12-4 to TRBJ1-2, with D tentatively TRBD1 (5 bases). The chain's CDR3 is CASSPAGVEGYTF. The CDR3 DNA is TGTGCCAGCAGTCCGGCGGGGGTGGAAGGCTACACCTTC.